The 5 T cell receptor beta chains listed next were all sequenced from one sample in a study of tumor-infiltrating lymphocytes in localized non-small cell lung cancer. Assay: immunoSEQ multiplex PCR; the TCRdb copy retains only in-frame clones and omits some. This sample has fewer than 20,000 clones, with approximately 80% found just once. Sequenced input: lung tumor tissue. These receptors came from a human donor with non-small cell lung cancer.

This rearrangement joins TRBV14 to TRBJ1-1, with TRBD1 as a possible D gene (5 bases). This CDR3 is built from 13 residues. Germline CDR1 is SGHDN and CDR2 is FVKESK. The V end was cut by 5 bases, the J end by 3 bases, with 10 bases between. The CDR3 sequence: CASSYGTHTEAFF. CDR3 DNA sequence: TGTGCCAGCAGCTACGGGACTCACACTGAAGCTTTCTTT.

A few counts support this clone. The rearrangement joins TRBV27 to TRBJ2-7; TRBD2 matches 7 bases. This CDR3 is built from 14 residues. Germline CDR1 MNHEY, CDR2 SMNVEV (reference sequence). J lost 2 bases, V lost 7 bases, and 8 bases had no gene match. The CDR3 DNA reads TGTGCCAGCAAGATTAGCGGGCTCGCCTACGAGCAGTACTTC. It yields the protein CASKISGLAYEQYF.

This sequence joins TRBV6-1 and TRBJ1-2; D uncertain. Trimming took 1 base from V and 4 from J, leaving 16 bases between them. Per the germline V gene, CDR1 is MNHNS and CDR2 is SASEGT. The CDR3 has 16 residues. Written as DNA, the CDR3 is TGTGCCAGCAGTGAAGGCGAACCGCAAAGTGGCTATGGCTACACCTTC. This gives the protein CASSEGEPQSGYGYTF.

This chain uses TRBV5-5 with TRBJ2-5; TRBD2 is a possible D gene (5 bases). The DNA end favors TRBJ2-7, so the J call may be wrong. CDR1 is SGHKS and CDR2 is YYEKEE in the germline V gene (reference sequence). This CDR3 has 15 amino acids. CDR3 region: CASSLSPSSGYEQYF. The CDR3 coding sequence is TGTGCCAGCAGCTTGTCTCCATCCTCGGGGTACGAGCAGTACTTC.

This chain uses TRBV19 with TRBJ2-7; 7 nucleotides agree with TRBD1. Germline V lookup: CDR1 LNHDA, CDR2 SQIVND (reference sequence). V lost 1 base and J lost 3; bases outside the gene matches: 12. The CDR3 length is 17 residues. The CDR3 region is CASSIVEARGYFYEQYF. The CDR3 DNA sequence: TGTGCCAGTAGTATAGTCGAGGCCAGGGGGTATTTCTACGAGCAGTACTTC.